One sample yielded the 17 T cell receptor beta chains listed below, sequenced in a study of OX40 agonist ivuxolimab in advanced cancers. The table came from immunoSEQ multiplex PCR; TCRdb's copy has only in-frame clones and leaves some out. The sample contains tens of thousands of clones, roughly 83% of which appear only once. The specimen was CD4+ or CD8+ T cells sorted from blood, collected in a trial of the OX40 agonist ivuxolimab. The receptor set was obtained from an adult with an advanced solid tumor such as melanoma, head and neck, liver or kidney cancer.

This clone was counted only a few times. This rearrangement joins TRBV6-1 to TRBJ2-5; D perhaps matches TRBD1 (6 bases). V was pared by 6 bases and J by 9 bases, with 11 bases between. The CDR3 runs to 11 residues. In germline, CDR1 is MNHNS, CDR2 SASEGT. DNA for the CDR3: TGTGCCAGCAGGTATCAGGGGTCCCAGTACTTC. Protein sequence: CASRYQGSQYF.

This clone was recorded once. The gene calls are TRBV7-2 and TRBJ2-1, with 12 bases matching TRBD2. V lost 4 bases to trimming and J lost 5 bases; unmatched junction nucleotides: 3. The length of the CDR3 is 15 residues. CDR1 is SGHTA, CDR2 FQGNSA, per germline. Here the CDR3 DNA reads TGTGCCAGCAGCTCGGGACTAGCGGGCAACAATGAGCAGTTCTTC. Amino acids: CASSSGLAGNNEQFF.

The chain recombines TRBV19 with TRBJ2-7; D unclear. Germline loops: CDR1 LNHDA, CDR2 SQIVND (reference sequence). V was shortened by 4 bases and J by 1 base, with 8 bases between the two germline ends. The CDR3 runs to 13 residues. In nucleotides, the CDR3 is TGTGCCAGTAGTAGAGACGGTTCCTACGAGCAGTACTTC. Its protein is CASSRDGSYEQYF.

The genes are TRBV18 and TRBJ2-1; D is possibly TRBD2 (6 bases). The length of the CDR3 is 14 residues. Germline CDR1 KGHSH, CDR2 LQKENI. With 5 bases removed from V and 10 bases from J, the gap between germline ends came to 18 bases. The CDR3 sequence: CASSGGFPHDEQFF. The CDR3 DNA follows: TGTGCCAGCTCAGGGGGGTTCCCCCACGACGAGCAGTTCTTC. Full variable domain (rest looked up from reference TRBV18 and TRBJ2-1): NAGVMQNPRHLVRRRGQEARLRCSPMKGHSHVYWYRQLPEEGLKFMVYLQKENIIDESGMPKERFSAEFPKEGPSILRIQQVVRGDSAAYFCASSGGFPHDEQFFGPGTRLTVL.

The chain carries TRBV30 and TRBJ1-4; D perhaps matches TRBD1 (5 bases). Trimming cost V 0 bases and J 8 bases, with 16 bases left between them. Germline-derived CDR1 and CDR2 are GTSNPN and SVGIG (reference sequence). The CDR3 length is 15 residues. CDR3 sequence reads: CAWSVSSSWGEKLFF. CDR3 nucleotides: TGTGCCTGGAGTGTAAGCAGCAGCTGGGGGGAAAAACTGTTTTTT.

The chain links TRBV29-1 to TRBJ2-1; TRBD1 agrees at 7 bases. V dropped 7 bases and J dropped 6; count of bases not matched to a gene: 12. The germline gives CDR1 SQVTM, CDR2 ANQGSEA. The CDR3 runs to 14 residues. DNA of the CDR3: TGCAGCGCTCCACCAGGGGGAAGGGGCAATGAGCAGTTCTTC. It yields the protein CSAPPGGRGNEQFF.

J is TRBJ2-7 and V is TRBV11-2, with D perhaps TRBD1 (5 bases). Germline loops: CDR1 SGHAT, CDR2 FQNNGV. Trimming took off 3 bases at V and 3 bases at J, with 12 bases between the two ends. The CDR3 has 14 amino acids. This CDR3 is CASSFQQDLYEQYF. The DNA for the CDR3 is TGTGCCAGCAGCTTTCAACAGGACCTCTACGAGCAGTACTTC.

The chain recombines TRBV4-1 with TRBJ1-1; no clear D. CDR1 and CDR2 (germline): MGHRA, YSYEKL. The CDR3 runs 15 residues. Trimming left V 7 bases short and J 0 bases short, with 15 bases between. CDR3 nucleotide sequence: TGCGCCAGCACCCCAAGCCAGGCAGTGAACACTGAAGCTTTCTTT. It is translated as CASTPSQAVNTEAFF.

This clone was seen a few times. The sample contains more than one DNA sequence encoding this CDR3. CDR3 in amino acids: CASSQDRNTDTQYF. CDR3 coding DNA: TGCGCCAGCAGCCAAGACCGGAACACAGATACGCAGTATTTT. The chain recombines TRBV4-1 with TRBJ2-3; D uncertain. Trimming shortened V by 0 bases and J by 2 bases, and 6 bases separated the two germline ends. The CDR3 has 14 residues. Germline CDR1 MGHRA, CDR2 YSYEKL.

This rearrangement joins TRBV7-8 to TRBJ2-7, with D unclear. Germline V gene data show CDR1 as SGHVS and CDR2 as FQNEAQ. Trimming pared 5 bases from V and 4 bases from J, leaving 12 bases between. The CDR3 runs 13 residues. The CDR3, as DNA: TGTGCCAGCAGCGGACGAGGCGCTTACGAGCAGTACTTC. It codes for CASSGRGAYEQYF.

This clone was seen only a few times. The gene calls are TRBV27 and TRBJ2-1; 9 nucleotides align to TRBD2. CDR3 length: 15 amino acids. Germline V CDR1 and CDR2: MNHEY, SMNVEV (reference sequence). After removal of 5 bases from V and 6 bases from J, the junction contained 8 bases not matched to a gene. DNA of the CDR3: TGTGCCAGCAGTACTAAGGGACTAGCCATCAATGAGCAGTTCTTC. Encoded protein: CASSTKGLAINEQFF.

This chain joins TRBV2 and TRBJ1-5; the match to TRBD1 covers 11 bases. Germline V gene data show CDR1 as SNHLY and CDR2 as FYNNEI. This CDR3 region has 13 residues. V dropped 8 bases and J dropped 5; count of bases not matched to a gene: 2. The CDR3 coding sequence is TGTGCCAGCGGGGGACAGGGGGATCAGCCCCAGCATTTT. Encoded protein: CASGGQGDQPQHF.

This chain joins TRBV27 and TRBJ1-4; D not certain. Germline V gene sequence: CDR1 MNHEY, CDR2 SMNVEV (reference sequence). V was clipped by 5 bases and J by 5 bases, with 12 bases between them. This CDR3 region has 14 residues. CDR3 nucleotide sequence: TGTGCCAGCAGTCTAACCCCGATCAATGAAAAACTGTTTTTT. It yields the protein CASSLTPINEKLFF.

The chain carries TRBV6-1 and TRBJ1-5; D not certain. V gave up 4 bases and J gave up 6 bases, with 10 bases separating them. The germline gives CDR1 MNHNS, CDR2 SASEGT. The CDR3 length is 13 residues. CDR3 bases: TGTGCCAGCAGTGGAACCGCTGGTCAGCCCCAGCATTTT. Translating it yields CASSGTAGQPQHF.

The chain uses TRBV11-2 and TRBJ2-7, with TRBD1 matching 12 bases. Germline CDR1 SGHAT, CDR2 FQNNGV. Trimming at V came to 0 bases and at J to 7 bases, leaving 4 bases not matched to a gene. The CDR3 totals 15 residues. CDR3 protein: CASSLDRDRGREQYF. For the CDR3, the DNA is TGTGCCAGCAGCTTAGATAGGGACAGGGGGCGAGAGCAGTACTTC.

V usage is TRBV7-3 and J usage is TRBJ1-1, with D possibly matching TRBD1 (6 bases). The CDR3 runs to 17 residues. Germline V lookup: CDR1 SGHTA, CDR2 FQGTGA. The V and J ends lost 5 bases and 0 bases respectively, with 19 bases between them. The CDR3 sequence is CASSPSGLGGMNTEAFF. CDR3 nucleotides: TGTGCCAGCAGCCCCTCTGGGTTGGGGGGCATGAACACTGAAGCTTTCTTT.

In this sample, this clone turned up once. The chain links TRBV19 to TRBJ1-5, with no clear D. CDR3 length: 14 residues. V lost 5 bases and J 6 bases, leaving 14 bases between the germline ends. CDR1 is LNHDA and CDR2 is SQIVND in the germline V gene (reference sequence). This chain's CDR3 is CASSSQALGQPQHF. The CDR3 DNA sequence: TGTGCCAGTAGTTCTCAGGCGCTCGGTCAGCCCCAGCATTTT.